The entry below gives a single T cell receptor (beta chain) sequence along with its context. Its antigen remains unknown. PCR was performed using 60 Vbeta and 13 Jbeta primers. In the original processing: About 12 million shared chains were among the roughly 78 million unique TCR beta chains that a later analysis counted. Produced via immunoSEQ multiplex PCR; TCRdb's table is partial and in-frame only. V and J calls and clone size are those listed in that table; D and trimming were worked out from the DNA. The table lists around 20,000 clones, about 84% of them singletons. CDR1 and CDR2 (germline): SEHNR, FQNEAQ (reference sequence). Trimming left V 5 bases short and J 1 base short, with 19 bases between. The CDR3 spans 17 residues. This specimen comes from a study of cytomegalovirus exposure and HLA in healthy donors. Study-wide findings and caveats: Under in vitro conditions, a few CMV-associated chains were confirmed as specific for CMV antigens. A cluster of highly shared sequence variants was likely a sequencing artifact. Most TCR sequences were seen very rarely across donors, but some public TCRs occurred in many.

J is TRBJ2-3 and V is TRBV7-9; TRBD1 is a possible D gene (6 bases). What was sequenced was PBMCs. This receptor was obtained from a human donor in good health. The CDR3 here is CASSAHGTPLRTDTQYF. DNA for the CDR3: TGTGCCAGCAGCGCCCACGGGACACCTCTTCGCACAGATACGCAGTATTTT.